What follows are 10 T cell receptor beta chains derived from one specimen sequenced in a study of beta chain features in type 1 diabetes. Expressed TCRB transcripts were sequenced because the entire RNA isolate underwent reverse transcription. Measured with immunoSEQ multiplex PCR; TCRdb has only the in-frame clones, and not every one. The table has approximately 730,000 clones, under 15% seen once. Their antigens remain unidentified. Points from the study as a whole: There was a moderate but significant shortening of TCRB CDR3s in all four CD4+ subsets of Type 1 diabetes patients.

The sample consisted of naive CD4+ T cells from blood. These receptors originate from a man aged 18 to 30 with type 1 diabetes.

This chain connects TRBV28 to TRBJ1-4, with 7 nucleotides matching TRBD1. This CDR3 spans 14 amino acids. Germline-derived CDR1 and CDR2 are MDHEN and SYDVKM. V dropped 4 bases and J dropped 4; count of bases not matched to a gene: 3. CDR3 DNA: TGTGCCAGCAGTTCCGGGACAGTTAATGAAAAACTGTTTTTT. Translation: CASSSGTVNEKLFF.

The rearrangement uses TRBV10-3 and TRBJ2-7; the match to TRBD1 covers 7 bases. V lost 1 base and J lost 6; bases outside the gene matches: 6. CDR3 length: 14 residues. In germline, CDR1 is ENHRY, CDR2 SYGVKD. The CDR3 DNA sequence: TGTGCCATCAGTGAGTTGGCGGCAGGGGGCGAGCAGTACTTC. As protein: CAISELAAGGEQYF.

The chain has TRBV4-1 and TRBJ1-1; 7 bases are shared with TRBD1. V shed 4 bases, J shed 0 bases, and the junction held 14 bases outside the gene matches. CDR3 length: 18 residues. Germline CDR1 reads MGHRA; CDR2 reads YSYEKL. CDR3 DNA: TGCGCCAGCAGCCGGGGGGGGACAGCCACTTTAATGAACACTGAAGCTTTCTTT. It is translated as CASSRGGTATLMNTEAFF.

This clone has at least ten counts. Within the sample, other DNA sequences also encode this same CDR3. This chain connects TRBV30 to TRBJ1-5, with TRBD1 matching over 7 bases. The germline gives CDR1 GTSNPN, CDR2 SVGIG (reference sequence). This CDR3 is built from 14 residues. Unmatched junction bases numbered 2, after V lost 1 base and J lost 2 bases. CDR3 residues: CAWSAGQGNQPQHF. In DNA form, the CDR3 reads TGTGCCTGGAGTGCAGGACAGGGCAATCAGCCCCAGCATTTT.

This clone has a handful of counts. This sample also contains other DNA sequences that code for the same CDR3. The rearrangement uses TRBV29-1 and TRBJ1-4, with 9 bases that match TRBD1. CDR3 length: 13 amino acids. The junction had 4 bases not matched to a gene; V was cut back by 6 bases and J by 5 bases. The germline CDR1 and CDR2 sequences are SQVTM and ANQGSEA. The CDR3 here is CSVLGQGNEKLFF. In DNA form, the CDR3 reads TGCAGCGTGCTCGGACAGGGGAATGAAAAACTGTTTTTT.

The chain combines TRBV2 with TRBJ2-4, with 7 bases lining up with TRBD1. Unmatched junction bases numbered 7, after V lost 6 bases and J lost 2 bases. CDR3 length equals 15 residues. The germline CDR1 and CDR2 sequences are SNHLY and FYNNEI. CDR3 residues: CASSKGQSSKNIQYF. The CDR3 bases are TGTGCCAGCAGCAAGGGACAGTCGTCCAAAAACATTCAGTACTTC. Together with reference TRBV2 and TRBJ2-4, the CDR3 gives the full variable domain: EPEVTQTPSHQVTQMGQEVILRCVPISNHLYFYWYRQILGQKVEFLVSFYNNEISEKSEIFDDQFSVERPDGSNFTLKIRSTKLEDSAMYFCASSKGQSSKNIQYFGAGTRLSVL.

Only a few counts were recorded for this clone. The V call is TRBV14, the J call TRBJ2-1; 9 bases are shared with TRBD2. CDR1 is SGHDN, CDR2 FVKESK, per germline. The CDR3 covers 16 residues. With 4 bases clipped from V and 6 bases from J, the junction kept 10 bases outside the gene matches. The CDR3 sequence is CASSLLAGLNSNEQFF. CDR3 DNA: TGTGCCAGCAGCCTTCTAGCGGGGTTAAATAGCAATGAGCAGTTCTTC.

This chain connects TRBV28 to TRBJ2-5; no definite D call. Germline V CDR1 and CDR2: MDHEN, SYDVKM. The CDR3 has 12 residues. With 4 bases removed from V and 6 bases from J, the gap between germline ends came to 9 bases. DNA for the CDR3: TGTGCCAGCAGTTCCCCGGCGAAGACCCAGTACTTC. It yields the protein CASSSPAKTQYF.

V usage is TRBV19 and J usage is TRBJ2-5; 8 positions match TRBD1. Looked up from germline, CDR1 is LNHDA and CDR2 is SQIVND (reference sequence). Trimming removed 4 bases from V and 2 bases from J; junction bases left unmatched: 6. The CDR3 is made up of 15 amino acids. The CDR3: CASSTRQGTQETQYF. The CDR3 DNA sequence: TGTGCCAGTAGTACCCGACAGGGGACACAAGAGACCCAGTACTTC.

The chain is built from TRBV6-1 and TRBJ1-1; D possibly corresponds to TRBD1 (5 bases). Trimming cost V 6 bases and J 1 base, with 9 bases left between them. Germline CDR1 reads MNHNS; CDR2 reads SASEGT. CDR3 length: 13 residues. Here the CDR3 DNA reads TGTGCCAGCAGACAAGGGGCGAACACTGAAGCTTTCTTT. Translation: CASRQGANTEAFF.